The 6 T cell receptor beta chains listed next were all sequenced from one sample in a study of human T cells and chemical hapten exposure. Time point reported: patch test 1, 2 weeks after DPC sensitization. Noted treatment: therapeutic diphenylcyclopropenone sensitization with weekly scalp DPC. TCRdb re-analysed the RACE reads in MiXCR, keeping a single row per CDR3 protein. Of approximately 110,000 distinct CDR3 sequences listed, roughly 11% are singletons. The sequences come from whole blood, collected in connection with sensitization to the hapten diphenylcyclopropenone (DPC). Every receptor here comes from a middle-aged woman with alopecia areata. Some clones in this sample may be carry-over from other donors' samples.

This clonotype was detected many times. The chain has TRBV11-2 and TRBJ2-3; 11 bases are a match to TRBD1. CDR3 size: 14 residues. Germline V gene lookup returns CDR1 SGHAT and CDR2 FQNNGV. V shed 5 bases, J shed 6 bases, and the junction held 4 bases outside the gene matches. The CDR3 reads CASSRTGGMDTQYF. The CDR3 DNA is TGTGCCAGCAGCAGGACAGGGGGCATGGATACGCAGTATTTT.

In this sample, this clonotype turned up a few times. The chain employs TRBV28 and TRBJ2-3, with TRBD2 matching over 9 bases. CDR1 and CDR2 from the germline V gene are MDHEN and SYDVKM. The junction had 14 bases not matched to a gene; V was cut back by 8 bases and J by 2 bases. This CDR3 is 17 amino acids long. CDR3 sequence: CASVYPRAGGPTDTQYF. CDR3 DNA: TGTGCCAGCGTTTACCCTAGAGCGGGAGGACCCACAGATACGCAGTATTTT. Supplemented by reference TRBV28 and TRBJ2-3, the full variable domain reads DVKVTQSSRYLVKRTGEKVFLECVQDMDHENMFWYRQDPGLGLRLIYFSYDVKMKEKGDIPEGYSVSREKKERFSLILESASTNQTSMYLCASVYPRAGGPTDTQYFGPGTRLTVL.

The chain couples TRBV3-1 to TRBJ2-3; 7 nucleotides line up with TRBD1. This CDR3 spans 16 amino acids. Unmatched junction bases numbered 12, after V lost 4 bases and J lost 5 bases. Germline CDR1 LGHDT, CDR2 YNNKEL (reference sequence). This CDR3 reads CASSRTGPSFGDTQYF. CDR3 in DNA: TGTGCCAGCAGCCGGACAGGTCCGTCGTTTGGAGATACGCAGTATTTT.

V gene TRBV12-5 combines with J gene TRBJ2-1; D is undetermined. The CDR3 covers 13 residues. The V end was cut by 2 bases, the J end by 9 bases, with 11 bases between. Germline assignment: CDR1 LGHNT and CDR2 FRNRAP. As DNA, the CDR3 is TGTGCTAGTGGTTTGTCTTCCTTCTCTGAGCAGTTCTTC. This sequence encodes CASGLSSFSEQFF.

This clonotype was counted between two and nine times. CDR3 nucleotides: TGCGCCAGCAGTGAAGACAGAAATTCACCCCTCCACTTT. This translates into CASSEDRNSPLHF. The J gene is TRBJ1-6, the V gene TRBV10-1, with D possibly being TRBD1 (5 bases). The CDR3 is made up of 13 amino acids. Between the trimmed V and J ends, which lost 3 bases and 7 bases, there was a span of 7 bases. CDR1 WNHNN and CDR2 SYGVQD come from the germline V gene (reference sequence).

This clonotype was recorded many times. CDR3 nucleotides: TGTGCCAGCAGACTGGGGGGGACCGGGGAGCTGTTTTTT. Translated: CASRLGGTGELFF. This chain joins TRBV11-2 and TRBJ2-2, with 7 nucleotides matching TRBD2. The CDR3 has 13 amino acids. In germline, CDR1 is SGHAT, CDR2 FQNNGV. Germline trimming cut 6 bases from V and 5 bases from J; bases unmatched to any gene: 3.